These 15 T cell receptor beta chains were all obtained from the same sample, sequenced in a study of CD8 T cells in Susac syndrome (dated by TCRdb to about 2019). Library method: the immunoSEQ multiplex PCR assay. RNA was extracted using the RNeasy kit, and roughly 0.5 to 1 microgram was reverse transcribed with random hexamers. TCRdb reanalyzed the raw reads on its own, using fastp at Q25 for trimming and MiXCR for clone calling, and kept in-frame beta chains. Rows merge per CDR3 protein into single entries with the most common DNA and genes. Across this sample there are under 150,000 distinct CDR3 sequences, with approximately 95% seen only once. The ten largest clones add up to over 0.25% of the sample. The sample taken for sequencing was CD8+ T cells from PBMCs. The receptors shown here come from a human donor in good health.

The J gene is TRBJ2-3, the V gene TRBV15; 9 bases are shared with TRBD1. Germline V gives CDR1 LNHNV, CDR2 YYDKDF (reference sequence). V lost 9 bases to trimming and J lost 4 bases; unmatched junction nucleotides: 11. The CDR3 runs to 15 residues. The chain's CDR3 is CATRGQGEFADTQYF. The CDR3 DNA is TGTGCCACGAGGGGACAGGGAGAGTTCGCAGATACGCAGTATTTT.

This clonotype has a single count. The CDR3 DNA is TGTGCCAGTAATTCAGGGGGGTCCCATCAGCCCCAGCATTTT. Amino acids: CASNSGGSHQPQHF. The genes are TRBV19 and TRBJ1-5, with TRBD1 matching 7 bases. Unmatched junction bases numbered 8, after V lost 7 bases and J lost 5 bases. This CDR3 has 14 residues. Germline CDR1 is LNHDA and CDR2 is SQIVND (reference sequence).

The chain joins TRBV2 to TRBJ2-7; D is ambiguous. With 2 bases removed from V and 3 bases from J, the gap between germline ends came to 5 bases. The CDR3 length is 12 residues. Germline CDR1 SNHLY, CDR2 FYNNEI. The CDR3 here is CASSEQVYEQYF. CDR3 nucleotides: TGTGCCAGCAGTGAACAGGTCTACGAGCAGTACTTC.

V and J are TRBV11-3 and TRBJ2-1; D possibly uses TRBD1 or TRBD2 (6 bases each). The V end lost 1 base, the J end lost 5 bases, and 15 bases lay between the germline ends. The CDR3 length is 16 residues. CDR1 SGHNT and CDR2 YENEEA come from the germline V gene. CDR3 DNA sequence: TGTGCCAGCAGCTTAGGAGGGTGGGGGGCGGACAATGAGCAGTTCTTC. This gives the protein CASSLGGWGADNEQFF.

J is TRBJ2-3 and V is TRBV29-1; D is undetermined. V was pared by 1 base and J by 1 base, with 9 bases between. The length of the CDR3 is 14 residues. Germline CDR1 reads SQVTM; CDR2 reads ANQGSEA. DNA of the CDR3: TGCAGCGTTGAAGTGGAGTCGGGCACAGATACGCAGTATTTT. Translation: CSVEVESGTDTQYF.

The chain employs TRBV4-3 and TRBJ2-1; 13 bases line up with TRBD2. The ends lost 3 bases at V and 5 bases at J; junction bases unmatched: 4. The CDR3 has 16 amino acids. CDR1 and CDR2 from the germline V gene are LGHNA and YSLEER. CDR3 DNA sequence: TGCGCCAGCAGCCATTTAACTAGCGGGGGGGACAATGAGCAGTTCTTC. It translates to CASSHLTSGGDNEQFF.

For the CDR3, the DNA is TGTGCCAGCAGCGTAAAGATCGGTGGTGAAGCTTTCTTT. Amino acids: CASSVKIGGEAFF. The gene calls are TRBV9 and TRBJ1-1; no reliable D call. V gave up 1 base and J gave up 7 bases, with 11 bases separating them. The CDR3 is made up of 13 amino acids. Germline V lookup: CDR1 SGDLS, CDR2 YYNGEE. Using reference TRBV9 and TRBJ1-1 for the parts outside the CDR3, the full variable domain is DSGVTQTPKHLITATGQRVTLRCSPRSGDLSVYWYQQSLDQGLQFLIQYYNGEERAKGNILERFSAQQFPDLHSELNLSSLELGDSALYFCASSVKIGGEAFFGQGTRLTVV.

V usage is TRBV9 and J usage is TRBJ2-1, with D possibly matching TRBD1 (5 bases). Trimming stripped 2 bases from V and 9 bases from J, with 12 bases between. This CDR3 spans 13 amino acids. The V gene's germline CDR1 is SGDLS and CDR2 YYNGEE. Here the CDR3 DNA reads TGTGCCAGCAGCGTCCAGGGTTATGGTGAGCAGTTCTTC. Amino acid sequence: CASSVQGYGEQFF.

The rearrangement joins TRBV27 to TRBJ2-7; D unresolved. From germline, CDR1 is MNHEY and CDR2 SMNVEV (reference sequence). The germline V and J ends were trimmed by 0 bases and 0 bases, with 6 bases remaining between them. There are 14 residues in the CDR3. CDR3 amino acids: CASSLSYGSYEQYF. The CDR3 coding sequence is TGTGCCAGCAGTTTATCGTACGGCTCCTACGAGCAGTACTTC.

This clonotype was counted between two and nine times. This chain connects TRBV5-4 to TRBJ2-7; D is possibly TRBD1 (5 bases). Trimming took off 1 base at V and 5 bases at J, with 10 bases between the two ends. Germline CDR1 SGHNT, CDR2 YYREEE (reference sequence). The CDR3 has 13 amino acids. The CDR3 DNA reads as TGTGCCAGCAGCTTGAGCAGGGAAAACGAGCAGTACTTC. It specifies CASSLSRENEQYF.

V gene TRBV4-3 combines with J gene TRBJ2-1, with D possibly TRBD2 on 6 matching bases. The CDR3 is 16 amino acids. Trimming took 0 bases from V and 1 from J, leaving 10 bases between them. The V gene's germline CDR1 is LGHNA and CDR2 YSLEER. The DNA for the CDR3 is TGCGCCAGCAGCCAAGATCGGGACTTTTCCTACAATGAGCAGTTCTTC. Translating it yields CASSQDRDFSYNEQFF.

The chain employs TRBV5-1 and TRBJ2-5; D not certain. This CDR3 spans 15 amino acids. Germline V CDR1 and CDR2: SGHRS, YFSETQ. Trimming removed 0 bases from V and 1 base from J, with 10 bases in between. In nucleotides, the CDR3 is TGCGCCAGCAGCTTGGGTGGGCACAGCCAAGAGACCCAGTACTTC. Its translation: CASSLGGHSQETQYF.

This clonotype appeared once. The gene calls are TRBV7-9 and TRBJ2-7; 8 bases align to TRBD1. Per the germline V gene, CDR1 is SEHNR and CDR2 is FQNEAQ (reference sequence). V shed 5 bases, J shed 3 bases, and the junction held 15 bases outside the gene matches. This CDR3 comprises 17 residues. CDR3 in DNA: TGTGCCAGCAGCCCCCCTCTGGACAGGGTAAAATTCTACGAGCAGTACTTC. The encoded protein is CASSPPLDRVKFYEQYF.

The V call is TRBV27, the J call TRBJ2-1; 8 bases are a match to TRBD2. This CDR3 is built from 15 residues. Trimming at V came to 7 bases and at J to 2 bases, leaving 7 bases not matched to a gene. Germline V gene sequence: CDR1 MNHEY, CDR2 SMNVEV (reference sequence). This CDR3 reads CASTKLAATYNEQFF. The CDR3 nucleotides read TGTGCCAGCACTAAACTAGCGGCAACCTACAATGAGCAGTTCTTC.

The V gene is TRBV6-5, the J gene TRBJ2-2; 8 bases match TRBD1. This CDR3 is 15 amino acids long. Germline V gene data show CDR1 as MNHEY and CDR2 as SVGAGI. The V gene end was trimmed by 1 base and the J gene end by 4 bases; junction bases not matched to a gene: 2. CDR3 sequence reads: CASSYYRGVTGELFF. CDR3 DNA: TGTGCCAGCAGTTACTACAGGGGGGTCACCGGGGAGCTGTTTTTT.